Following are 9 T cell receptor beta chains from one sample sequenced in a study of shared clonotypes between healthy human individuals. Assay used: immunoSEQ multiplex PCR; TCRdb lists only in-frame clones, some missing. This sample has about 470,000 clones, with about 76% found just once. Sequenced material: PBMCs. The source of these receptors is a middle-aged woman in good health. Some clones in this sample may be carry-over from other donors' samples.

This chain links TRBV5-6 with TRBJ1-1, with no clear D. This CDR3 spans 14 amino acids. Looked up from germline, CDR1 is SGHDT and CDR2 is YYEEEE. V was trimmed by 2 bases and J by 0 bases, leaving 8 bases between them. CDR3 DNA sequence: TGTGCCAGCAGCTTTGCCAGCATGAACACTGAAGCTTTCTTT. Its protein is CASSFASMNTEAFF.

This clone was seen repeatedly, ten times or more. This same CDR3 is encoded by further DNA sequences in the sample. V and J are TRBV19 and TRBJ2-2; 8 bases line up with TRBD2. Germline CDR1 reads LNHDA; CDR2 reads SQIVND (reference sequence). CDR3 size: 15 residues. V was clipped by 6 bases and J by 0 bases; unmatched bases: 3. Here the CDR3 DNA reads TGTGCCAGTAGCACTAGCGGAGCGAACACCGGGGAGCTGTTTTTT. This sequence encodes CASSTSGANTGELFF. Looking up the rest from reference TRBV19 and TRBJ2-2 gives the full variable domain: DGGITQSPKYLFRKEGQNVTLSCEQNLNHDAMYWYRQDPGQGLRLIYYSQIVNDFQKGDIAEGYSVSREKKESFPLTVTSAQKNPTAFYLCASSTSGANTGELFFGEGSRLTVL.

The chain is built from TRBV4-2 and TRBJ2-1; D possibly corresponds to TRBD2 (5 bases). Deletions cut 4 bases from V and 9 bases from J, with 16 bases between. The CDR3 totals 14 residues. The germline CDR1 and CDR2 sequences are LGHNA and YNFKEQ. CDR3 amino acids: CASSPGNSAAEQFF. CDR3 coding DNA: TGTGCCAGCAGCCCCGGGAATAGCGCCGCTGAGCAGTTCTTC.

The V gene is TRBV27, the J gene TRBJ2-5, with 10 bases matching TRBD1. J lost 5 bases, V lost 1 base, and 7 bases had no gene match. The CDR3 contains 16 residues. CDR1 and CDR2 (germline): MNHEY, SMNVEV (reference sequence). This CDR3 reads CASSLFPTGGQETQYF. CDR3 coding DNA: TGTGCCAGCAGTTTATTCCCGACAGGGGGCCAGGAGACCCAGTACTTC.

This clone has just a few counts. The gene calls are TRBV5-1 and TRBJ1-1, with D unresolved. Trimming pared 0 bases from V and 2 bases from J, leaving 11 bases between. Germline V lookup: CDR1 SGHRS, CDR2 YFSETQ. There are 15 residues in the CDR3. CDR3 DNA sequence: TGCGCCAGCAGCTTGGCCGGGTCCGACAACACTGAAGCTTTCTTT. The encoded protein is CASSLAGSDNTEAFF.

The V gene is TRBV6-1, the J gene TRBJ2-5; TRBD1 agrees at 12 bases. Germline values: CDR1 MNHNS, CDR2 SASEGT. This CDR3 comprises 15 residues. V was pared by 4 bases and J by 5 bases, with 5 bases of the junction left unmatched. The CDR3 protein is CASSGDRGRGETQYF. The CDR3, as DNA: TGTGCCAGCAGTGGGGACAGGGGGCGCGGGGAGACCCAGTACTTC.

The genes are TRBV30 and TRBJ1-2; D gene ambiguous. The CDR3 runs 13 residues. The germline V gene has CDR1 GTSNPN and CDR2 SVGIG (reference sequence). V dropped 0 bases and J dropped 0 bases, with 5 bases sitting between them. The CDR3 region is CAWSVAPNYGYTF. DNA of the CDR3: TGTGCCTGGAGTGTAGCACCTAACTATGGCTACACCTTC.

A note on this clone: A read error likely explains this, since a far larger clone differs by one base. The J gene is TRBJ1-5, the V gene TRBV6-1, with 7 positions matching TRBD1. CDR1 and CDR2 from the germline V gene are MNHNS and SASEGT. J was trimmed by 0 bases and V by 3 bases; bases with no gene match: 2. The length of the CDR3 is 15 residues. The CDR3 is CASSETGYSNQPQHF. The CDR3 DNA sequence: TGTGCCAGCAGTGAGACAGGGTATAGCAATCAGCCCCAGCATTTT.

V usage is TRBV7-3 and J usage is TRBJ2-3; D is ambiguous. This CDR3 region has 15 residues. With 2 bases removed from V and 2 bases from J, the gap between germline ends came to 11 bases. CDR1 is SGHTA and CDR2 is FQGTGA in the germline V gene. The CDR3 is CASSLGRLSTDTQYF. The CDR3 region has the DNA TGTGCCAGCAGCTTAGGCAGGTTGTCCACAGATACGCAGTATTTT.